The 5 T cell receptor beta chains presented below share a single source sample, sequenced in a study of blood T cell repertoires in COVID-19 (dated by TCRdb to 2018 to 2021). Library method: the immunoSEQ multiplex PCR assay. TCRdb retrieved this table from immuneACCESS and kept in-frame rearrangements only. Not all clones are present; in checked studies, unresolved V genes account for under half, and no reason is known for the remainder. The sample has 200,000 to 300,000 clones on record, around 83% of them singletons. The ten top clones hold around 12% of the sample. The specimen sequenced was peripheral blood. Every receptor here comes from a woman aged 55-69 years with active or convalescent COVID-19.

V usage is TRBV11-2 and J usage is TRBJ1-3, with D possibly being TRBD1 (5 bases). The V end lost 5 bases, the J end lost 0 bases, and 11 bases lay between the germline ends. The CDR3 totals 15 residues. CDR1 and CDR2 (germline): SGHAT, FQNNGV. CDR3 residues: CASSEGAYSGNTIYF. DNA for the CDR3: TGTGCCAGCAGCGAAGGGGCGTACTCTGGAAACACCATATATTTT.

The chain is built from TRBV30 and TRBJ1-1; 7 bases agree with TRBD1. The trim removed 3 bases at V and 5 bases at J, leaving 6 bases unmatched. The V gene's germline CDR1 is GTSNPN and CDR2 SVGIG (reference sequence). The CDR3 is 13 residues long. The CDR3 protein is CAWREPGGTEAFF. CDR3 bases: TGTGCCTGGAGAGAGCCAGGGGGGACTGAAGCTTTCTTT.

This chain links TRBV5-4 with TRBJ2-5; 8 nucleotides line up with TRBD2. The V segment lost 4 bases and the J segment 5 bases; nucleotides outside the gene matches: 7. Germline loops: CDR1 SGHNT, CDR2 YYREEE (reference sequence). The CDR3 contains 14 residues. DNA of the CDR3: TGTGCCAGCAGCCGAAGCGGGGGAGGGGAGACCCAGTACTTC. It translates to CASSRSGGGETQYF. Variable domain in full (rest from reference TRBV5-4 and TRBJ2-5): ETGVTQSPTHLIKTRGQQVTLRCSSQSGHNTVSWYQQALGQGPQFIFQYYREEENGRGNFPPRFSGLQFPNYSSELNVNALELDDSALYLCASSRSGGGETQYFGPGTRLLVL.

The CDR3 nucleotides read TGTGCCTGGTCGACAGGGGGCGGCTCACCCCTCCACTTT. Protein: CAWSTGGGSPLHF. The gene calls are TRBV30 and TRBJ1-6; 10 bases are a match to TRBD1. CDR3 length: 13 amino acids. Germline CDR1 is GTSNPN and CDR2 is SVGIG (reference sequence). After removal of 5 bases from V and 10 bases from J, the junction contained 5 bases not matched to a gene.

This clone has only one observation. The chain couples TRBV2 to TRBJ2-4; 8 bases map to TRBD2. Germline CDR1 reads SNHLY; CDR2 reads FYNNEI. The CDR3 spans 15 residues. Trimming took 4 bases from V and 7 from J; bases not matched to a gene: 9. The CDR3 sequence: CASSGPRASGNIQYF. The CDR3, as DNA: TGTGCCAGCAGTGGCCCAAGGGCTAGCGGGAACATTCAGTACTTC.